The TCR beta chain under discussion was sequenced for a study of Graves' ophthalmopathy and Graves' hyperthyroidism. Study-wide points: Progression of ophthalmopathy was predicted by the model with more than 70% sensitivity and around 77% specificity.

CDR3 size: 15 residues. Trimming pared 6 bases from V and 9 bases from J, leaving 24 bases between. Per germline, CDR1 LGHNT and CDR2 FRNRAP. Active ophthalmopathy (CAS at least 3, NOSPECS at least 4), lasting under 3 months. RNA served as the template for amplifying TCR beta CDR3 regions. RT-PCR with HTBI primers came first, then second-round multiplex PCR. TCRdb passed the multiplex PCR reads through MiXCR, listing each CDR3 protein once. In the table there are over 450,000 distinct CDR3 sequences, around an eighth of which are singletons. This clonotype was seen many times. The antigen is unknown. The chain employs TRBV12-5 and TRBJ2-7; no firm D call. Source material: blood. This receptor was obtained from a woman in her 30s with Graves' ophthalmopathy. The CDR3 loop is CASGVRRIRHHGQYF. The CDR3 nucleotides read TGTGCTAGTGGAGTCAGACGTATTAGGCACCACGGGCAGTACTTC.